The 29 T cell receptor beta chains below all came from one sample that was sequenced in a study of liver allograft versus peripheral blood T cells. Whole-study context: Recipients' peripheral blood T cell receptor repertoires were compared with those in transplanted livers.

TCRdb recomputed calls from the reads with MiXCR, one row per CDR3 protein. The profile covers about 14,000 distinct CDR3 sequences, with about 20% appearing a single time and approximately 6.3% taken by the ten largest. The receptor source for this set is a human patient who had a liver transplant. Some T cells may be transferred from the graft donor.

This clonotype is termed medium-sized. The rearrangement links TRBV18 to TRBJ1-1; D is perhaps TRBD1 (6 bases). V dropped 5 bases and J dropped 3 bases, with 13 bases sitting between them. Looked up from germline, CDR1 is KGHSH and CDR2 is LQKENI. This CDR3 contains 14 residues. CDR3 bases: TGTGCCAGCTCAGTAGACAGGTCGCACACTGAAGCTTTCTTT. Its protein is CASSVDRSHTEAFF.

This clonotype is labeled medium-sized. The chain joins TRBV18 to TRBJ1-2; TRBD1 is a possible D gene (6 bases). V lost 3 bases, J lost 4 bases, and 15 bases lay in between. This CDR3 has 15 residues. In germline, CDR1 is KGHSH, CDR2 LQKENI. Here the CDR3 DNA reads TGTGCCAGCTCACCTCGGGACACCTCCGGCTATGGCTACACCTTC. It encodes CASSPRDTSGYGYTF.

The CDR3 DNA is TGTGCCAGCAGCTTAGTTTCAGGGCGCGGAGAGCAGTTCTTC. The encoded protein is CASSLVSGRGEQFF. The genes are TRBV7-2 and TRBJ2-1; maybe TRBD1 (5 bases). The CDR3 spans 14 residues. Deletions cut 1 base from V and 10 bases from J, with 14 bases between. Germline CDR1 and CDR2: SGHTA and FQGNSA.

This clonotype is medium-sized by share. V gene TRBV18 combines with J gene TRBJ1-1, with D unresolved. The germline CDR1 and CDR2 sequences are KGHSH and LQKENI. Deletions cut 2 bases from V and 1 base from J, with 5 bases between. The CDR3 extends over 13 amino acids. CDR3 loop: CASSPSGNTEAFF. DNA for the CDR3: TGTGCCAGCTCACCATCAGGGAACACTGAAGCTTTCTTT. The whole variable domain, filled in from reference TRBV18 and TRBJ1-1, reads NAGVMQNPRHLVRRRGQEARLRCSPMKGHSHVYWYRQLPEEGLKFMVYLQKENIIDESGMPKERFSAEFPKEGPSILRIQQVVRGDSAAYFCASSPSGNTEAFFGQGTRLTVV.

In this sample, this clonotype turned up a few times. This rearrangement joins TRBV12-3 or TRBV12-4 to TRBJ1-6; a possible D gene is TRBD1 (5 bases). The V end lost 6 bases, the J end lost 4 bases, and 7 bases lay between the germline ends. The CDR3 loop spans 13 amino acids. The CDR3 DNA sequence: TGTGCCAGCAGCGACAGATATAATTCACCCCTCCACTTT. This sequence encodes CASSDRYNSPLHF.

For this clonotype: Being one base from a much bigger clone, this may be a read error. The V and J genes are TRBV5-6 and TRBJ1-3, with D uncertain. The CDR3 covers 14 residues. Germline CDR1 and CDR2: SGHDT and YYEEEE. Trimming stripped 3 bases from V and 3 bases from J, with 10 bases between. The CDR3 DNA sequence: TGTGCCAGCAGCTATGTATCCGTTGGAAACACCATATATTTT. Protein: CASSYVSVGNTIYF.

CDR3 sequence: CASTFQGLTEAFF. For the CDR3, the DNA is TGTGCCAGCACCTTTCAGGGGCTCACTGAAGCTTTCTTT. The chain uses TRBV12-3 or TRBV12-4 and TRBJ1-1, with a weak D call TRBD1 (6 bases). This CDR3 comprises 13 residues. V gave up 7 bases and J gave up 4 bases, with 13 bases separating them.

This clonotype occurred many times. V gene TRBV19 combines with J gene TRBJ1-5; possible D gene TRBD1, 5 bases. The CDR3 loop spans 16 amino acids. Per the germline V gene, CDR1 is LNHDA and CDR2 is SQIVND (reference sequence). V was pared by 2 bases and J by 6 bases, with 17 bases between. Here the CDR3 DNA reads TGTGCCAGTAGTATACAGGGACTCCCAACCCCTCAGCCCCAGCATTTT. Amino acid sequence: CASSIQGLPTPQPQHF.

This clonotype was counted a few times. The CDR3 nucleotides read TGTGCCAGCAGTTCGGGACAGCCTAATGAAAAACTGTTTTTT. Protein product: CASSSGQPNEKLFF. The chain recombines TRBV12-3 or TRBV12-4 with TRBJ1-4; 7 positions agree with TRBD1. CDR3 size: 14 residues. V was clipped by 4 bases and J by 3 bases; unmatched bases: 2.

In this sample, this clonotype is medium-sized. The V call is TRBV18, the J call TRBJ1-1; D might be TRBD1 (5 bases). The germline V gene has CDR1 KGHSH and CDR2 LQKENI. Between the trimmed V and J ends, which lost 1 base and 5 bases, there was a span of 11 bases. This CDR3 is built from 14 residues. In nucleotides, the CDR3 is TGTGCCAGCTCACCACTGGCAGGGAGTACTGAAGCTTTCTTT. Amino acids: CASSPLAGSTEAFF.

The sample holds a few counts of this clonotype. This sequence joins TRBV7-2 and TRBJ2-3, with TRBD2 as a possible D gene (6 bases). Germline CDR1 reads SGHTA; CDR2 reads FQGNSA. This CDR3 is built from 13 residues. V lost 5 bases to trimming and J lost 5 bases, with 11 bases between them. The chain's CDR3 is CASSPTGVDTQYF. Here the CDR3 DNA reads TGTGCCAGCAGCCCGACGGGGGTAGATACGCAGTATTTT.

In this sample, this clonotype turned up many times. The chain employs TRBV18 and TRBJ1-3, with D possibly matching TRBD1 (5 bases). Germline loops: CDR1 KGHSH, CDR2 LQKENI. V was cut by 6 bases and J by 0 bases, with 12 bases left in between. CDR3 length equals 15 residues. As DNA, the CDR3 is TGTGCCAGCTCCCTCGGGGCGGACTCTGGAAACACCATATATTTT. As protein: CASSLGADSGNTIYF. Drawing the rest from reference TRBV18 and TRBJ1-3, the complete variable domain is NAGVMQNPRHLVRRRGQEARLRCSPMKGHSHVYWYRQLPEEGLKFMVYLQKENIIDESGMPKERFSAEFPKEGPSILRIQQVVRGDSAAYFCASSLGADSGNTIYFGEGSWLTVV.

This clonotype is medium-sized by share. The genes are TRBV6-1 and TRBJ1-5, with D unresolved. V lost 7 bases and J lost 3, with 13 bases in between. The germline gives CDR1 MNHNS, CDR2 SASEGT. This CDR3 comprises 14 residues. The CDR3 nucleotides read TGTGCCAGCACTATAGACCGGCTCAATCAGCCCCAGCATTTT. It codes for CASTIDRLNQPQHF.

In its sample, this clonotype ranks as medium-sized (0.01 to 0.1%). The chain recombines TRBV18 with TRBJ2-2; D ambiguous. The V gene's germline CDR1 is KGHSH and CDR2 LQKENI. The CDR3 consists of 15 residues. V lost 2 bases, J lost 0 bases, and 7 bases lay in between. The CDR3, as DNA: TGTGCCAGCTCACCAACGGCGACGAACACCGGGGAGCTGTTTTTT. This sequence encodes CASSPTATNTGELFF.

Within the sample, this clonotype is medium-sized. This chain uses TRBV19 with TRBJ1-2; no firm D call. The V and J ends lost 3 bases and 2 bases respectively, with 13 bases between them. Germline CDR1 LNHDA, CDR2 SQIVND (reference sequence). This CDR3 is 15 amino acids long. CDR3 sequence (DNA): TGTGCCAGTAGTATTGGACCGGCGCAGAACTATGGCTACACCTTC. This codes for CASSIGPAQNYGYTF.

This clonotype appeared a single time. This chain uses TRBV19 with TRBJ2-3; 9 bases fit TRBD1. Germline V lookup: CDR1 LNHDA, CDR2 SQIVND (reference sequence). CDR3 length equals 15 residues. The J segment lost 4 bases and the V segment lost 8 bases, leaving 10 bases of the junction unmatched. The CDR3 bases are TGTGCCAGTGTCGGGACAGGGAGGGGGGCAGATACGCAGTATTTT. Its translation: CASVGTGRGADTQYF.

J is TRBJ2-1 and V is TRBV10-3, with 7 bases that match TRBD1. Unmatched junction bases numbered 12, after V lost 7 bases and J lost 9 bases. This CDR3 is 14 amino acids long. The V gene's germline CDR1 is ENHRY and CDR2 SYGVKD. The CDR3 region has the DNA TGTGCCATCACTTTGAGACAGGGTTCGAGTGAGCAGTTCTTC. Translated, it gives CAITLRQGSSEQFF.

The rearrangement joins TRBV5-4 to TRBJ2-3; D ambiguous. From germline, CDR1 is SGHNT and CDR2 YYREEE (reference sequence). The CDR3 is 12 residues long. Trimming removed 0 bases from V and 4 bases from J, with 3 bases in between. The CDR3 region has the DNA TGTGCCAGCAGCTTGGATTCAGATACGCAGTATTTT. It encodes CASSLDSDTQYF.

In its sample, this clonotype is medium-sized (0.01 to 0.1%). The V call is TRBV19, the J call TRBJ1-1; 7 nucleotides align to TRBD1. The germline gives CDR1 LNHDA, CDR2 SQIVND (reference sequence). The CDR3 has 17 residues. The V and J ends lost 5 bases and 0 bases, in that order; junction bases with no gene match: 12. The CDR3 here is CASSSGQTYFLNTEAFF. CDR3 in DNA: TGTGCCAGTAGTTCGGGACAGACTTACTTCTTGAACACTGAAGCTTTCTTT. Full variable domain (missing parts from reference TRBV19 and TRBJ1-1): DGGITQSPKYLFRKEGQNVTLSCEQNLNHDAMYWYRQDPGQGLRLIYYSQIVNDFQKGDIAEGYSVSREKKESFPLTVTSAQKNPTAFYLCASSSGQTYFLNTEAFFGQGTRLTVV.

This clonotype was found many times. The chain carries TRBV5-6 and TRBJ1-4; 11 positions match TRBD1. V shed 2 bases and J 12 bases; nucleotides not matched to a gene: 3. The CDR3 spans 13 residues. Looked up from germline, CDR1 is SGHDT and CDR2 is YYEEEE. In DNA form, the CDR3 reads TGTGCCAGCAGCTTCCGGGACAGGGGGGAACTGTTTTTT. This gives the protein CASSFRDRGELFF.

This clonotype appeared many times. The chain is built from TRBV18 and TRBJ1-2; D call uncertain. Per the germline V gene, CDR1 is KGHSH and CDR2 is LQKENI. The CDR3 length is 15 residues. V shed 2 bases and J shed 2 bases, with 12 bases lying between them. In nucleotides, the CDR3 is TGTGCCAGCTCACCAGGGCAGCCTTTAAACTATGGCTACACCTTC. Encoded protein: CASSPGQPLNYGYTF.

This chain connects TRBV9 to TRBJ1-1; 7 bases fit TRBD1. Germline trimming cut 6 bases from V and 5 bases from J; bases unmatched to any gene: 13. CDR1 is SGDLS, CDR2 YYNGEE, per germline. The CDR3 runs to 15 residues. CDR3 residues: CASTQGLRMGTEAFF. Written as DNA, the CDR3 is TGTGCCAGCACACAGGGGTTACGGATGGGTACTGAAGCTTTCTTT. Combining the CDR3 with reference TRBV9 and TRBJ1-1 gives the whole variable domain DSGVTQTPKHLITATGQRVTLRCSPRSGDLSVYWYQQSLDQGLQFLIQYYNGEERAKGNILERFSAQQFPDLHSELNLSSLELGDSALYFCASTQGLRMGTEAFFGQGTRLTVV.

The rearrangement joins TRBV7-2 to TRBJ1-2; 11 bases are shared with TRBD1. The CDR3 spans 15 residues. With V trimmed by 3 bases and J by 8 bases, 8 bases remained unmatched. Germline V lookup: CDR1 SGHTA, CDR2 FQGNSA. The DNA for the CDR3 is TGTGCCAGCAGCTTGAAGGACAGGGGGCGAAACGGCTACACCTTC. This gives the protein CASSLKDRGRNGYTF.

The count of this clonotype is one. J is TRBJ2-7 and V is TRBV2; a weak D match, TRBD2 (5 bases). V shed 6 bases and J shed 0 bases, with 15 bases lying between them. Germline CDR1 SNHLY, CDR2 FYNNEI. The CDR3 contains 15 residues. This CDR3 is CASSPRRTSSYEQYF. In nucleotides, the CDR3 is TGTGCCAGCAGCCCCAGGAGGACGAGCTCCTACGAGCAGTACTTC.

By frequency in the sample, this clonotype is medium-sized. This CDR3 is CAWSTSSSSPLHF. The CDR3 DNA reads TGTGCCTGGAGTACTTCCTCCAGTTCACCCCTCCACTTT. The chain carries TRBV30 and TRBJ1-6; no reliable D call. CDR1 is GTSNPN and CDR2 is SVGIG in the germline V gene (reference sequence). The CDR3 runs to 13 residues. V gave up 2 bases and J gave up 9 bases, with 11 bases separating them.

For the CDR3, the DNA is TGCAGTGCAAGACTAGCGGGGGTCTACGAGCAGTACTTC. Protein product: CSARLAGVYEQYF. J is TRBJ2-7 and V is TRBV20-1; 12 nucleotides line up with TRBD2. J lost 3 bases, V lost 6 bases, and 3 bases had no gene match. Germline assignment: CDR1 DFQATT and CDR2 SNEGSKA (reference sequence). The CDR3 is 13 amino acids.

The gene calls are TRBV30 and TRBJ1-1, with unresolved D. The germline V gene has CDR1 GTSNPN and CDR2 SVGIG (reference sequence). The CDR3 is 13 amino acids. The V end lost 0 bases, the J end lost 4 bases, and 9 bases lay between the germline ends. The CDR3 DNA is TGTGCCTGGAGTGTAGAGCAGTCCACTGAAGCTTTCTTT. Amino acid sequence: CAWSVEQSTEAFF.

The chain couples TRBV6-5 to TRBJ2-2; 9 bases align to TRBD1. The germline CDR1 and CDR2 sequences are MNHEY and SVGAGI. The V and J ends lost 2 bases and 8 bases, in that order; junction bases with no gene match: 6. The CDR3 extends over 15 amino acids. CDR3 region: CASSYPRTGEGELFF. The DNA of the CDR3 is TGTGCCAGCAGTTACCCCAGGACAGGGGAAGGGGAGCTGTTTTTT.

This clonotype was found once. This clone may be a read error of a much larger clone one base away. The chain has TRBV6-2 or TRBV6-3 and TRBJ2-1; D not certain. The CDR3 is 12 amino acids. Germline V gene lookup returns CDR1 MNHEY and CDR2 SVGEGT. CDR3 region: CANSQIRHEQFF. The CDR3 DNA is TGTGCCAACAGTCAAATTAGGCATGAGCAGTTCTTC.